These 19 T cell receptor beta chains were all obtained from the same sample, sequenced in a study of blood T cell repertoires in COVID-19. Repertoires were generated with immunoSEQ multiplex PCR, while TCRdb's copy carries only in-frame clones and drops some. The table includes roughly 120,000 clones, 75% to 85% detected once. Sequencing input: peripheral blood. These receptors were taken from a woman aged 80 or older with active or convalescent COVID-19.

This clone was recorded a few times. The V gene is TRBV27, the J gene TRBJ1-3; no definite D call. The CDR3 is 16 residues long. In germline, CDR1 is MNHEY, CDR2 SMNVEV (reference sequence). Trimming left V 0 bases short and J 0 bases short, with 9 bases between. CDR3 DNA sequence: TGTGCCAGCAGTTTATCCCAACTGAGCTCTGGAAACACCATATATTTT. Protein product: CASSLSQLSSGNTIYF.

The V call is TRBV28, the J call TRBJ2-7, with D tentatively TRBD1 (5 bases). The CDR3 is 12 residues long. V lost 5 bases and J lost 6, with 11 bases in between. Germline V gene data show CDR1 as MDHEN and CDR2 as SYDVKM. This CDR3 is CASSSRGREQYF. As DNA, the CDR3 is TGTGCCAGCAGTAGTAGGGGTCGCGAGCAGTACTTC.

The chain recombines TRBV18 with TRBJ1-1; 7 nucleotides align to TRBD1. V shed 3 bases, J shed 0 bases, and the junction held 4 bases outside the gene matches. Looked up from germline, CDR1 is KGHSH and CDR2 is LQKENI. CDR3 size: 15 residues. The CDR3 sequence is CASSPGQKMNTEAFF. The CDR3 coding sequence is TGTGCCAGCTCACCGGGACAGAAGATGAACACTGAAGCTTTCTTT. Combining the CDR3 with reference TRBV18 and TRBJ1-1 gives the whole variable domain NAGVMQNPRHLVRRRGQEARLRCSPMKGHSHVYWYRQLPEEGLKFMVYLQKENIIDESGMPKERFSAEFPKEGPSILRIQQVVRGDSAAYFCASSPGQKMNTEAFFGQGTRLTVV.

The chain carries TRBV28 and TRBJ2-7; possibly TRBD1 for D (6 bases). The CDR3 totals 18 residues. V lost 4 bases and J 0 bases, leaving 22 bases between the germline ends. Germline CDR1 and CDR2: MDHEN and SYDVKM. CDR3 region: CASSSSTGRGRGSYEQYF. For the CDR3, the DNA is TGTGCCAGCAGTTCATCGACCGGAAGGGGCAGGGGCTCCTACGAGCAGTACTTC.

V and J are TRBV11-1 and TRBJ2-5; tentative D call: TRBD2 (5 bases). The V gene lost 0 bases and the J gene lost 5 bases, with 16 bases spanning the gap. This CDR3 is 16 amino acids long. Germline-derived CDR1 and CDR2 are SGHAT and FQDESV (reference sequence). CDR3 in DNA: TGTGCCAGCAGCTTAGCGCCGGACTCCCACGGGGAGACCCAGTACTTC. Its protein product is CASSLAPDSHGETQYF.

The chain uses TRBV18 and TRBJ2-7; TRBD2 is a possible D gene (6 bases). V lost 2 bases, J lost 4 bases, and 12 bases lay in between. The CDR3 has 14 residues. The germline CDR1 and CDR2 sequences are KGHSH and LQKENI. The CDR3 nucleotides are TGTGCCAGCTCACCAGGGGGGACTGAGTACGAGCAGTACTTC. Its protein is CASSPGGTEYEQYF.

The chain employs TRBV6-5 and TRBJ1-1, with D possibly being TRBD1 (5 bases). The CDR3 totals 14 residues. Trimming removed 6 bases from V and 5 bases from J, with 16 bases in between. CDR1 and CDR2 from the germline V gene are MNHEY and SVGAGI. Here the CDR3 DNA reads TGTGCCAGCAGCCTCAAGGGGATTGGGACTGAAGCTTTCTTT. Translated: CASSLKGIGTEAFF.

The chain couples TRBV19 to TRBJ2-7; 7 bases are shared with TRBD1. Germline CDR1 and CDR2: LNHDA and SQIVND (reference sequence). CDR3 length: 16 amino acids. The V segment lost 4 bases and the J segment 2 bases; nucleotides outside the gene matches: 11. In DNA, the CDR3 is TGTGCCAGTAGTACATCCCAACAGGGGAACCCCTACGAGCAGTACTTC. It codes for CASSTSQQGNPYEQYF.

The J gene is TRBJ1-2, the V gene TRBV9; D ambiguous. Per the germline V gene, CDR1 is SGDLS and CDR2 is YYNGEE. The V end was cut by 3 bases, the J end by 5 bases, with 8 bases between. The CDR3 is 12 amino acids. CDR3 DNA sequence: TGTGCCAGCAGCGCATACACATATGGCTACACCTTC. This sequence encodes CASSAYTYGYTF.

The V gene is TRBV21-1, the J gene TRBJ2-5; TRBD2 is taken as the D call from the table, unchecked against the DNA. TRBV21-1 is classified as a pseudogene. There are 14 residues in the CDR3. CDR3 coding DNA: TGTGCCAGCAGCAATAGAATACTAGCGGAGACCCAGTACTTC. Protein sequence: CASSNRILAETQYF.

The chain recombines TRBV28 with TRBJ1-4, with TRBD1 identical over 11 bases. Germline V gives CDR1 MDHEN, CDR2 SYDVKM. The trim removed 4 bases at V and 4 bases at J, leaving 5 bases unmatched. The CDR3 sequence is 16 residues long. The CDR3 DNA is TGTGCCAGCAGTTCATCCGGGACAGGGGGTAATGAAAAACTGTTTTTT. Protein sequence: CASSSSGTGGNEKLFF.

This clone has a single count. This sequence joins TRBV7-2 and TRBJ1-5, with D unresolved. CDR1 and CDR2 from the germline V gene are SGHTA and FQGNSA. V was shortened by 2 bases and J by 0 bases, with 11 bases between the two germline ends. The CDR3 totals 16 residues. The CDR3 region has the DNA TGTGCCAGCAGCTTAACGCCAGACTATAGCAATCAGCCCCAGCATTTT. It codes for CASSLTPDYSNQPQHF.

The chain has TRBV18 and TRBJ1-2, with D maybe TRBD1 (6 bases). V was clipped by 1 base and J by 3 bases, with 18 bases between them. The germline V gene has CDR1 KGHSH and CDR2 LQKENI. The CDR3 spans 17 residues. CDR3 protein: CASSPLQQGRQHYGYTF. The CDR3 DNA is TGTGCCAGCTCACCACTCCAACAGGGAAGACAGCACTATGGCTACACCTTC.

The chain has TRBV6-6 and TRBJ2-2; tentatively, D is TRBD1 (5 bases). This CDR3 has 13 residues. Germline V gene lookup returns CDR1 MNHNY and CDR2 SVGAGI (reference sequence). Trimming took off 6 bases at V and 2 bases at J, with 7 bases between the two ends. The CDR3 DNA reads as TGTGCCAGCAGCGGACAAAACACCGGGGAGCTGTTTTTT. This sequence encodes CASSGQNTGELFF.

The chain couples TRBV11-2 to TRBJ1-1; TRBD1 aligns across 7 bases. The CDR3 contains 14 residues. With V trimmed by 4 bases and J by 1 base, 3 bases remained unmatched. Germline V lookup: CDR1 SGHAT, CDR2 FQNNGV. The CDR3 loop reads CASSSGTENTEAFF. The DNA of the CDR3 is TGTGCCAGCAGCTCCGGGACAGAGAACACTGAAGCTTTCTTT.

J is TRBJ2-7 and V is TRBV5-1; TRBD1 might be the D (6 bases). V lost 0 bases, J lost 2 bases, and 9 bases lay in between. The CDR3 runs 14 residues. Germline CDR1 reads SGHRS; CDR2 reads YFSETQ. The CDR3 protein is CASSLDREAYEQYF. The CDR3, as DNA: TGCGCCAGCAGCTTGGACAGGGAAGCCTACGAGCAGTACTTC.

V usage is TRBV10-3 and J usage is TRBJ1-1; 9 bases are shared with TRBD1. CDR3 length equals 14 residues. CDR1 is ENHRY, CDR2 SYGVKD, per germline. V was pared by 7 bases and J by 5 bases, with 8 bases of the junction left unmatched. The CDR3 nucleotides read TGTGCCATCACCTGGGACAGGGTTGGGACTGAAGCTTTCTTT. Encoded protein: CAITWDRVGTEAFF.

The chain employs TRBV9 and TRBJ1-4; D might be TRBD1 (6 bases). Germline-derived CDR1 and CDR2 are SGDLS and YYNGEE. The V gene lost 0 bases and the J gene lost 5 bases, with 11 bases spanning the gap. The length of the CDR3 is 15 residues. The CDR3 region is CASSVEGQLNEKLFF. CDR3 nucleotide sequence: TGTGCCAGCAGCGTAGAAGGACAGCTGAATGAAAAACTGTTTTTT.

V gene TRBV27 combines with J gene TRBJ1-4, with unresolved D. The length of the CDR3 is 13 residues. Germline V lookup: CDR1 MNHEY, CDR2 SMNVEV (reference sequence). The V end was cut by 2 bases, the J end by 10 bases, with 11 bases between. The DNA for the CDR3 is TGTGCCAGCAGTTTAAAGGCAAGACTAAAACTGTTTTTT. This gives the protein CASSLKARLKLFF.